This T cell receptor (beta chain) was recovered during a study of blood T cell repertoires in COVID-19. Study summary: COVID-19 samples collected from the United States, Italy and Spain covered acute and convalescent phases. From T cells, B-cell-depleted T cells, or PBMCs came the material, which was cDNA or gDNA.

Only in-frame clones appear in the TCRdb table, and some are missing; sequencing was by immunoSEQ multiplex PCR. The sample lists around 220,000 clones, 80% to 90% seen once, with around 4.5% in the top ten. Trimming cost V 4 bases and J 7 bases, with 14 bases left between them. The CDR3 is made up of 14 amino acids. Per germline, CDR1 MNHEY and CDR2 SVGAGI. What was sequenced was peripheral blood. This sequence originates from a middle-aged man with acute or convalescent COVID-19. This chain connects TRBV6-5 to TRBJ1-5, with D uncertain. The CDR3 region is CASSSRGVDQPQHF. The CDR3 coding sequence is TGTGCCAGCAGTTCCCGCGGGGTGGACCAGCCCCAGCATTTT.